The 16 T cell receptor beta chains reported below all come from one sample, sequenced in a study of T cell repertoires in cytomegalovirus infection. TCRdb reanalysed the reads using MiXCR and keeps one entry per CDR3 protein. The sample yields roughly 230,000 distinct CDR3 sequences, approximately 6.7% seen once. The sequenced sample was PBMCs. The receptor source for this set is a human donor in good health (CMV status not recorded). Some clones in this sample may be carry-over from other donors' samples.

This clonotype was counted at least ten times. The V call is TRBV7-9, the J call TRBJ2-1; 8 bases match TRBD1. Germline loops: CDR1 SEHNR, CDR2 FQNEAQ (reference sequence). The CDR3 totals 16 residues. V dropped 2 bases and J dropped 2; count of bases not matched to a gene: 5. The DNA for the CDR3 is TGTGCCAGCAGCTTACTCCGACAGGGGCCCTACAATGAGCAGTTCTTC. The encoded protein is CASSLLRQGPYNEQFF.

This clonotype has ten or more counts. The V gene is TRBV6-2 or TRBV6-3, the J gene TRBJ1-5, with TRBD1 matching over 8 bases. The CDR3 length is 15 residues. With V trimmed by 2 bases and J by 7 bases, 7 bases remained unmatched. Germline loops: CDR1 MNHEY, CDR2 SVGEGT. This CDR3 is CASSYGDRGEQPQHF. The CDR3 DNA is TGTGCCAGCAGTTACGGAGACAGGGGTGAACAGCCCCAGCATTTT.

This clonotype came up many times. The rearrangement links TRBV30 to TRBJ1-1; possible D gene TRBD1, 5 bases. The V gene lost 5 bases and the J gene lost 8 bases, with 12 bases spanning the gap. The CDR3 spans 11 residues. Germline-derived CDR1 and CDR2 are GTSNPN and SVGIG (reference sequence). The CDR3 spells CAWSQAPEAFF. CDR3 coding DNA: TGTGCCTGGTCACAGGCGCCCGAAGCTTTCTTT.

The chain recombines TRBV27 with TRBJ1-5; 12 nucleotides match TRBD1. The ends lost 4 bases at V and 0 bases at J; junction bases unmatched: 10. CDR3 length: 19 residues. CDR1 and CDR2 (germline): MNHEY, SMNVEV (reference sequence). The CDR3 protein is CASSSSGTGGSFSNQPQHF. As DNA, the CDR3 is TGTGCCAGCAGTTCGTCCGGGACAGGGGGCTCATTTAGCAATCAGCCCCAGCATTTT.

This clonotype was picked up many times. The chain combines TRBV30 with TRBJ1-2; D is ambiguous. The CDR3 has 15 amino acids. In germline, CDR1 is GTSNPN, CDR2 SVGIG (reference sequence). The germline V and J ends were trimmed by 0 bases and 7 bases, with 18 bases remaining between them. CDR3 sequence: CAWSVLSGAAGGYTF. CDR3 DNA sequence: TGTGCCTGGAGTGTACTGTCGGGTGCCGCCGGTGGCTACACCTTC.

This clonotype occurred many times. This chain connects TRBV7-2 to TRBJ1-6; a possible D gene is TRBD1 (5 bases). This CDR3 is 16 amino acids long. Germline assignment: CDR1 SGHTA and CDR2 FQGNSA. Trimming left V 3 bases short and J 4 bases short, with 13 bases between. CDR3: CASSFVRQSYNSPLHF. CDR3 in DNA: TGTGCCAGCAGCTTCGTTCGACAGTCATATAATTCACCCCTCCACTTT.

This clonotype was seen many times. This chain links TRBV6-2 or TRBV6-3 with TRBJ1-1, with 7 bases aligning to TRBD1. The CDR3 consists of 13 residues. With 4 bases clipped from V and 7 bases from J, the junction kept 6 bases outside the gene matches. Germline V gene lookup returns CDR1 MNHEY and CDR2 SVGEGT. This CDR3 reads CASSSQGWSEAFF. CDR3 nucleotide sequence: TGTGCCAGCAGTTCACAGGGGTGGAGTGAAGCTTTCTTT.

Ten or more counts support this clonotype. The gene calls are TRBV28 and TRBJ1-2, with 7 positions matching TRBD1. Looked up from germline, CDR1 is MDHEN and CDR2 is SYDVKM. This CDR3 comprises 13 residues. J gave up 8 bases and V 5 bases, and 8 bases lay outside the gene matches. The CDR3 is CASSIPGGIGYTF. The CDR3 bases are TGTGCCAGCAGTATTCCAGGGGGGATAGGCTACACCTTC.

This clonotype was counted ten times or more. The J gene is TRBJ1-2, the V gene TRBV30; D remains unclear. The V end lost 1 base, the J end lost 4 bases, and 10 bases lay between the germline ends. This CDR3 comprises 13 residues. CDR1 and CDR2 from the germline V gene are GTSNPN and SVGIG (reference sequence). CDR3 DNA sequence: TGTGCCTGGAGTGAACAGCATAGCTATGGCTACACCTTC. Amino acids: CAWSEQHSYGYTF.

This clonotype was counted ten times or more. This chain connects TRBV6-5 to TRBJ2-2; no clear D gene. This CDR3 has 13 amino acids. Germline V gives CDR1 MNHEY, CDR2 SVGAGI. Trimming pared 5 bases from V and 5 bases from J, leaving 9 bases between. The CDR3 spells CASSVTRTGELFF. The CDR3 DNA sequence: TGTGCCAGCAGTGTAACGAGGACCGGGGAGCTGTTTTTT.

At least ten counts were recorded for this clonotype. V gene TRBV6-2 or TRBV6-3 combines with J gene TRBJ2-7; 9 nucleotides align to TRBD1. Germline CDR1 reads MNHEY; CDR2 reads SVGEGT. This CDR3 comprises 12 residues. J was trimmed by 3 bases and V by 10 bases; bases with no gene match: 4. The CDR3 coding sequence is TGTGCCACCCGGACAGGGGTCTACGAGCAGTACTTC. This gives the protein CATRTGVYEQYF.

The genes are TRBV6-5 and TRBJ1-6, with 7 bases aligning to TRBD1. V trimming: 2 bases; J trimming: 7 bases; junction bases outside the gene matches: 2. From germline, CDR1 is MNHEY and CDR2 SVGAGI. This CDR3 is 14 amino acids long. CDR3 loop: CASSYDRDNSPLHF. CDR3 in DNA: TGTGCCAGCAGTTACGACAGGGACAATTCACCCCTCCACTTT.

This clonotype was recorded many times. The genes are TRBV19 and TRBJ2-1; D is tentatively TRBD1 or TRBD2 (5 bases each). V was clipped by 8 bases and J by 1 base, with 9 bases between them. The germline V gene encodes CDR1 LNHDA and CDR2 SQIVND (reference sequence). The CDR3 has 13 residues. CDR3 coding DNA: TGTGCCAGTGAGGGGCATTCCTACAATGAGCAGTTCTTC. Protein: CASEGHSYNEQFF.

This clonotype was found many times. The rearrangement joins TRBV29-1 to TRBJ2-2; 8 bases fit TRBD1. Germline CDR1 is SQVTM and CDR2 is ANQGSEA. The CDR3 has 15 residues. V lost 6 bases and J lost 5; bases outside the gene matches: 11. CDR3 sequence (DNA): TGCAGCGTCGCTGACAGGGGTCACCCTACCGGGGAGCTGTTTTTT. Protein sequence: CSVADRGHPTGELFF.

This clonotype was detected ten times or more. This chain joins TRBV20-1 and TRBJ1-5; 9 bases match TRBD1. V lost 1 base and J lost 10; bases outside the gene matches: 11. The germline V gene encodes CDR1 DFQATT and CDR2 SNEGSKA (reference sequence). The CDR3 covers 15 residues. CDR3 DNA sequence: TGCAGTGCTAGAGGGACAGGGGAACCAATCAGCCCCCAGCATTTT. As protein: CSARGTGEPISPQHF.

This clonotype was detected many times. The V gene is TRBV7-2, the J gene TRBJ2-4; the match to TRBD1 covers 7 bases. Germline values: CDR1 SGHTA, CDR2 FQGNSA. The CDR3 is made up of 14 amino acids. Trimming took 4 bases from V and 8 from J; bases not matched to a gene: 8. DNA for the CDR3: TGTGCCAGCAGCTCAACCAGGGGGAGTGACATTCAGTACTTC. Translated, it gives CASSSTRGSDIQYF.